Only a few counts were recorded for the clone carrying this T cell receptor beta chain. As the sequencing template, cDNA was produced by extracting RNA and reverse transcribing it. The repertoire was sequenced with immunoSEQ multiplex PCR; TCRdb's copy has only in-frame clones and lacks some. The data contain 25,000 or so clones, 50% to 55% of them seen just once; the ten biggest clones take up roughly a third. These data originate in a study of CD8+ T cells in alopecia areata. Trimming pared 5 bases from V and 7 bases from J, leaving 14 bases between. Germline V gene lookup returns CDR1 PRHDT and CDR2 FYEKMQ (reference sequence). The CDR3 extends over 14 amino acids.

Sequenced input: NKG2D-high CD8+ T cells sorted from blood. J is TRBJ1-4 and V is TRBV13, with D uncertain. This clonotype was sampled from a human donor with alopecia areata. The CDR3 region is CASSEDRTSEKLFF. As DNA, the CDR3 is TGTGCCAGCAGCGAGGACCGGACCTCTGAAAAACTGTTTTTT. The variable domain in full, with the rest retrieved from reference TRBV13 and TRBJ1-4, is AAGVIQSPRHLIKEKRETATLKCYPIPRHDTVYWYQQGPGQDPQFLISFYEKMQSDKGSIPDRFSAQQFSDYHSELNMSSLELGDSALYFCASSEDRTSEKLFFGSGTQLSVL.